The rows below give T cell receptor beta chains drawn from one sample of a study of T cell responses to AZD1222 COVID-19 vaccine. Clones were sequenced by immunoSEQ multiplex PCR, and TCRdb holds only the in-frame ones, with some missing. The repertoire holds some 150,000 clones, with 90% as singletons. The input for sequencing was peripheral blood, taken on day 0 of AZD1222 vaccination. The receptor source for this set is an adult in good health. Both conserved end residues are trimmed from each CDR3. Each record gives: J gene, V gene, CDR3 length, CDR3 protein.

TRBJ1-5 TRBV9 13 ASSAGTGNNQPQH
TRBJ1-5 TRBV10-3 14 AISEGTGAVGQPQH
TRBJ1-1 TRBV19 12 ASFTLGANTEAF
TRBJ1-2 TRBV28 12 ASSQSGGLYGYT
TRBJ1-2 TRBV3-1/TRBV3-2 14 ASSQGGASANYGYT
TRBJ1-1 TRBV18 14 ASSPPGVRGVTEAF
TRBJ2-3 TRBV11-3 11 ASSLDRADTQY
TRBJ2-1 TRBV20-1 10 SANDRLNEQF
TRBJ2-7 TRBV10-1 11 ASSDGVSYEQY
TRBJ2-3 TRBV19 12 ASRTSGRADTQY
TRBJ1-2 TRBV20-1 8 SASGGGYT
TRBJ2-2 TRBV6-2/TRBV6-3 13 ASSYSGRATGELF
TRBJ1-2 TRBV7-8 10 ASSLAGGENT
TRBJ2-1 TRBV5-4 13 ASSLVAGENNEQF
TRBJ2-5 TRBV11-2 13 ASSPSRGQVETQY
TRBJ2-1 TRBV7-3 13 ASSLSGSPYNEQF
TRBJ2-1 TRBV3-1/TRBV3-2 13 ASSQGVRAYNEQF
TRBJ2-1 TRBV6-5 11 ASSPRPYNEQF
TRBJ2-3 TRBV6-1 12 ASSELRDTDTQY
TRBJ2-1 TRBV5-8 13 ASSLVPASYNEQF
TRBJ2-2 TRBV12-1 14 ASSLRDREDTGELF
TRBJ2-7 TRBV5-4 12 ASSWAGKGYEQY
TRBJ1-1 TRBV5-5 11 ASSLRTNTEAF
TRBJ1-1 TRBV6-5 13 ASSYKTAMNTEAF
TRBJ1-5 TRBV27 14 ASRLQGILSNQPQH
TRBJ1-5 TRBV5-4 12 ASSLDTSNQPQH
TRBJ2-7 TRBV28 12 ASSLGTSVYEQY
TRBJ1-4 TRBV11-2 15 ASSLGSGTGGWEKLF
TRBJ1-6 TRBV7-9 16 ASSSGTGGGMGNSPLH
TRBJ2-2 TRBV4-3 12 ASSQDRGTGELF
TRBJ2-1 TRBV5-1 12 ASSKGLAYNEQF
TRBJ2-3 TRBV19 14 ASSMGRQVGTDTQY
TRBJ2-1 TRBV27 15 ASSSFGIGLHYNEQF
TRBJ2-2 TRBV6-5 12 ASRLAGETGELF
TRBJ2-7 TRBV11-2 13 ASSLRYGTDYEQY
TRBJ2-7 TRBV15 16 ATSSRTPSPGGTYEQY
TRBJ1-2 TRBV9 13 ASSPTGLRAYGYT
TRBJ1-1 TRBV5-6 12 ASSLDIKITEAF
TRBJ2-1 TRBV10-3 11 AISENSYNEQF
TRBJ1-5 TRBV12-3/TRBV12-4 11 ASSRTENQPQH
TRBJ2-3 TRBV4-1 14 ASSRDTAAPADTQY
TRBJ1-6 TRBV5-6 15 ASSLGRKSSYNSPLH
TRBJ2-7 TRBV19 12 ASSIVGQAYEQY
TRBJ2-1 TRBV7-9 9 ASSLDSEQF
TRBJ2-5 TRBV28 13 ASSSNGREVETQY
TRBJ2-1 TRBV3-1/TRBV3-2 17 ASSQEGRGLLARGNEQF
TRBJ2-6 TRBV13 16 ASSLWDRTPPGANVLT
TRBJ2-2 TRBV15 11 ATSRENTGELF
TRBJ1-4 TRBV28 14 ASSLVGTVLNEKLF
TRBJ2-1 TRBV3-1/TRBV3-2 12 ASSQLSPIGEQF
TRBJ2-4 TRBV7-9 10 ASAGGENIQY
TRBJ1-1 TRBV25-1 11 ASSRRGNTEAF
TRBJ1-2 TRBV6-5 10 ATQDRGYGYT
TRBJ2-1 TRBV28 11 ASRSRSYNEQF
TRBJ1-5 TRBV19 13 ASSLAGRGNQPQH